Listed below are T cell receptor beta chains from one sample, sequenced in a study of blood T cell repertoires in COVID-19. The assay was immunoSEQ multiplex PCR, and TCRdb's table has in-frame clones only and misses some. The table has under 120,000 clones, roughly two thirds seen once; the top ten hold about 6%. The sequenced material came from peripheral blood. Receptors originate from a man at least 80 years old with acute or convalescent COVID-19. Each CDR3 is given with its conserved first and last residue. D genes are given only for firm matches. The size entry is marked missing in some rows and otherwise reads once, few, many or a size class.

few	TRBJ2-4	TRBV2	TRBD2	TGTGCCAGCGGGAGAGCGGGAGTGACCAAAAACATTCAGTACTTC	CASGRAGVTKNIQYF
-	TRBJ2-1	TRBV6-2/TRBV6-3	-	TGTGCCAGCAGTTACGCGCGGAATGAGCAGTTCTTC	CASSYARNEQFF
-	TRBJ2-1	TRBV7-2	-	TGTGCCAGCAGCTTTAGGGGGGAGGGCAACAATGAGCAGTTCTTC	CASSFRGEGNNEQFF
-	TRBJ2-7	TRBV7-2	-	TGTGCCAGCAGCGGAGGTCTCAGCTCCTACGAGCAGTACTTC	CASSGGLSSYEQYF
-	TRBJ2-7	TRBV7-2	-	TGTGCCAGCAGCTTATCCCCTCGGGAGACACCCTACGAGCAGTACTTC	CASSLSPRETPYEQYF
-	TRBJ1-5	TRBV6-5	TRBD1	TGTGCCAGCAGGCGACAGGGTTTTAGCAATCAGCCCCAGCATTTT	CASRRQGFSNQPQHF
-	TRBJ2-7	TRBV28	-	TGTGCCAGCAGGACAGGTGGCTCCTACGAGCAGTACTTC	CASRTGGSYEQYF
-	TRBJ2-3	TRBV5-6	TRBD1	TGTGCCAGCAGCTTTCCGGACAGGGCCACAGATACGCAGTATTTT	CASSFPDRATDTQYF
-	TRBJ2-7	TRBV5-5	-	TGTGCCAGCAGCTTGGAGAGAGTCTCCTACGAGCAGTACTTC	CASSLERVSYEQYF
-	TRBJ2-7	TRBV7-2	TRBD2	TGTGCCAGCAGCTTAGCTAGCGGGAGAGGCGAGCAGTACTTC	CASSLASGRGEQYF
-	TRBJ2-7	TRBV4-3	TRBD2	TGCGCCAGCAGCCTGACTAGCGGGAGTCCCTACGAGCAGTACTTC	CASSLTSGSPYEQYF
-	TRBJ2-5	TRBV7-3	-	TGTGCCAGCAGCGTCTCCGGGTCTGAGGAGACCCAGTACTTC	CASSVSGSEETQYF
-	TRBJ1-5	TRBV19	TRBD1	TGTGCCAGTAGTATAGCGACAGGGAACCCTCATCAGCCCCAGCATTTT	CASSIATGNPHQPQHF
-	TRBJ2-7	TRBV11-2	TRBD1	TGTGCCAGCAGCCCAGGGACAGGGGGCTACGAGCAGTACTTC	CASSPGTGGYEQYF
-	TRBJ2-2	TRBV10-3	TRBD2	TGTGCCATCAGTGAAGGACTAGAGGGCACCGGGGAGCTGTTTTTT	CAISEGLEGTGELFF
-	TRBJ1-4	TRBV20-1	-	TGCAGTGCTAGAGTTCGGGAAAAACTGTTTTTT	CSARVREKLFF
-	TRBJ2-7	TRBV5-8	TRBD2	TGTGCCAGTAGACTAGCGGGTGATTACGAGCAGTACTTC	CASRLAGDYEQYF
-	TRBJ2-2	TRBV19	TRBD2	TGTGCCAGTACCAGACTAGCGGAGAACACCGGGGAGCTGTTTTTT	CASTRLAENTGELFF
-	TRBJ2-7	TRBV4-3	TRBD2	TGCGCCAGCAGCCAAGACGAGGCGGGGGTGGACGAGCAGTACTTC	CASSQDEAGVDEQYF
-	TRBJ2-2	TRBV29-1	-	TGCAGCGTTAGTCAGGGTTACACCGGGGAGCTGTTTTTT	CSVSQGYTGELFF
-	TRBJ1-6	TRBV7-9	-	TGTGCCAGCAGCCTCGCTTCGGGGAATTCACCCCTCCACTTT	CASSLASGNSPLHF
-	TRBJ1-4	TRBV7-9	-	TGTGCCAGCAGCCTGGAGGGCGCGGGAAAACTGTTTTTT	CASSLEGAGKLFF